This paragraph covers one TCR beta chain sequence. This specimen belongs to a study of blood T cell repertoires in COVID-19. CDR1 is MDHEN, CDR2 SYDVKM, per germline. With 1 base removed from V and 0 bases from J, the gap between germline ends came to 7 bases. This CDR3 region has 14 residues. Repertoires were generated with immunoSEQ multiplex PCR, while TCRdb's copy carries only in-frame clones and drops some. The table shows some 360,000 clones, with roughly 90% occurring only once. The gene calls are TRBV28 and TRBJ2-7; perhaps TRBD1 as D (5 bases). The sequencing input was PBMCs or T cells enriched from blood (not recorded which). This clonotype was obtained from a young woman who had been exposed to COVID-19. The DNA for the CDR3 is TGTGCCAGCAGTTTATCTGGGGCCTCCTACGAGCAGTACTTC. Translation gives CASSLSGASYEQYF.